A single sample is the source of the 10 T cell receptor beta chains below, sequenced in a study of blood T cell repertoires in COVID-19. Data came from immunoSEQ multiplex PCR; TCRdb stores just in-frame clones and leaves some out. The top ten clones hold roughly 2.5% of a sample with approximately 180,000 clones, approximately 89% of them seen once. The sample comprised peripheral blood. The receptors were gathered from a man aged 40-49 years with active or convalescent COVID-19.

The genes are TRBV19 and TRBJ1-2, with 8 bases matching TRBD1. The CDR3 is 14 amino acids. The V segment lost 5 bases and the J segment 3 bases; nucleotides outside the gene matches: 5. CDR1 LNHDA and CDR2 SQIVND come from the germline V gene (reference sequence). In nucleotides, the CDR3 is TGTGCCAGTAGTTTGACAGGGGCAGACTATGGCTACACCTTC. Its protein is CASSLTGADYGYTF. Full variable domain (outside the CDR3, taken from reference TRBV19 and TRBJ1-2): DGGITQSPKYLFRKEGQNVTLSCEQNLNHDAMYWYRQDPGQGLRLIYYSQIVNDFQKGDIAEGYSVSREKKESFPLTVTSAQKNPTAFYLCASSLTGADYGYTFGSGTRLTVV.

V is TRBV9 and J is TRBJ2-7, with D unclear. Germline V CDR1 and CDR2: SGDLS, YYNGEE. CDR3 length: 14 amino acids. The V and J ends lost 0 bases and 6 bases respectively, with 13 bases between them. The CDR3 DNA reads as TGTGCCAGCAGCGTAGGATGGGCTGGGCCCGAGCAGTACTTC. Translated, it gives CASSVGWAGPEQYF.

V is TRBV4-3 and J is TRBJ1-4; the D gene is possibly TRBD1 (5 bases). The germline CDR1 and CDR2 sequences are LGHNA and YSLEER. Between the trimmed V and J ends, which lost 0 bases and 0 bases, there was a span of 11 bases. The length of the CDR3 is 17 residues. DNA of the CDR3: TGCGCCAGCAGCCAAGATCATCAGGGCGCAACTAATGAAAAACTGTTTTTT. Translation gives CASSQDHQGATNEKLFF.

V usage is TRBV2 and J usage is TRBJ1-1; possible D gene TRBD1, 6 bases. V lost 7 bases to trimming and J lost 2 bases, with 11 bases between them. The CDR3 is 13 residues long. Germline values: CDR1 SNHLY, CDR2 FYNNEI. CDR3 sequence (DNA): TGTGCCAGCACAAAAGGGGGAAACACTGAAGCTTTCTTT. This codes for CASTKGGNTEAFF.

The chain joins TRBV29-1 to TRBJ2-7, with TRBD2 matching over 7 bases. The length of the CDR3 is 15 residues. Germline lookup yields CDR1 SQVTM and CDR2 ANQGSEA. J was trimmed by 1 base and V by 4 bases; bases with no gene match: 10. The CDR3 region has the DNA TGCAGCGTTGTATCCCCAGCGGGGTATTCCTACGAGCAGTACTTC. Its translation: CSVVSPAGYSYEQYF.

The chain joins TRBV3-1 (or the pseudogene TRBV3-2) to TRBJ2-1, with unresolved D. V dropped 0 bases and J dropped 6 bases, with 15 bases sitting between them. Germline values: CDR1 LGHDT, CDR2 YNNKEL (reference sequence). This CDR3 region has 16 residues. For the CDR3, the DNA is TGTGCCAGCAGCCAAGATGTCGAGGCTGACCTCAATGAGCAGTTCTTC. Translation: CASSQDVEADLNEQFF.

J is TRBJ1-2 and V is TRBV29-1; no firm D call. Per the germline V gene, CDR1 is SQVTM and CDR2 is ANQGSEA. V was shortened by 0 bases and J by 7 bases, with 15 bases between the two germline ends. This CDR3 has 14 amino acids. The CDR3 sequence is CSVEDLRGYGGYTF. The CDR3 DNA reads as TGCAGCGTTGAAGATCTTCGGGGATATGGTGGCTACACCTTC.

The genes are TRBV5-6 and TRBJ2-7, with 10 positions matching TRBD2. The CDR3 is made up of 16 amino acids. CDR1 and CDR2 (germline): SGHDT, YYEEEE. V was clipped by 6 bases and J by 3 bases; unmatched bases: 12. The CDR3 here is CASKLTGLADNYEQYF. CDR3 coding DNA: TGTGCCAGCAAGCTCACTGGACTAGCGGATAACTACGAGCAGTACTTC.

This clone was seen just once. The rearrangement links TRBV7-9 to TRBJ1-3; tentative D call: TRBD1 (6 bases). V was trimmed by 1 base and J by 4 bases, leaving 17 bases between them. The CDR3 contains 17 residues. Germline lookup yields CDR1 SEHNR and CDR2 FQNEAQ (reference sequence). Here the CDR3 DNA reads TGTGCCAGCAGCTTAGGCCTTTACAGGGCCCAAGGAAACACCATATATTTT. Its protein product is CASSLGLYRAQGNTIYF.

This chain connects TRBV9 to TRBJ1-4; TRBD1 matches at 7 bases. V was clipped by 2 bases and J by 7 bases; unmatched bases: 5. The V gene's germline CDR1 is SGDLS and CDR2 YYNGEE. The CDR3 covers 14 residues. The CDR3 loop is CASSVTGSGEKLFF. CDR3 DNA: TGTGCCAGCAGCGTGACAGGGAGTGGTGAAAAACTGTTTTTT.